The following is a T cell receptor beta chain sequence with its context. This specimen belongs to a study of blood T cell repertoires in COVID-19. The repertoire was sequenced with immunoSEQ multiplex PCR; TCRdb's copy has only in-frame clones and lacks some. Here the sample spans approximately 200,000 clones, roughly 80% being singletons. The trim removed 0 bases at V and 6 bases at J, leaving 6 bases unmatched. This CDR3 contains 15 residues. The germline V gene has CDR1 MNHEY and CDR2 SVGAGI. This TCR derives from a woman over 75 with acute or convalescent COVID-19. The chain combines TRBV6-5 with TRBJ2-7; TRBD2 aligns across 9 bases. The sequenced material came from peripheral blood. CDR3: CASSYSAGGPVEQYF. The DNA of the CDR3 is TGTGCCAGCAGTTACTCCGCGGGAGGGCCGGTCGAGCAGTACTTC.